The clone carrying this TCR beta chain has a count of ten or more. Its antigen remains unknown. These data belong to a study of early T cells in non-severe SARS-CoV-2 infection. Turning to the study itself: Sequencing was performed on bulk RNA from unsorted whole blood, leaving chains unpaired. Study observations and caveats: In VDJdb matching, anti-spike CD8 responses were favored while private and CD4 specificities went missing.

Individual cDNA molecules carried attached unique molecular identifiers. Using its own MiXCR run on the 5' RACE reads, TCRdb lists one record per CDR3 protein. Of roughly 32,000 distinct CDR3 sequences listed, under 5% were seen once; the top ten hold 8.2%. This CDR3 contains 13 residues. Germline V gives CDR1 SGHAT, CDR2 FQDESV (reference sequence). The ends were cut back, 5 bases at V and 2 bases at J, with 6 bases in the middle. The receptor comes from an adult who was a healthcare worker with PCR-confirmed SARS-CoV-2 infection or an uninfected control (not recorded which). The chain joins TRBV11-1 to TRBJ1-4; no clear D. The sample taken for sequencing was whole blood. CDR3 loop: CASSPGTNEKLFF. CDR3 bases: TGTGCCAGCAGCCCCGGGACTAATGAAAAACTGTTTTTT.